A single sample is the source of the 21 T cell receptor beta chains below, sequenced in a study of beta chain features in type 1 diabetes. The authors reverse transcribed all of the isolated RNA, so sequencing captured expressed TCRB transcripts. Repertoires were generated with immunoSEQ multiplex PCR, while TCRdb's copy carries only in-frame clones and drops some. The sample consists of about 340,000 clones, approximately 8.2% of them appearing once. The material sequenced was central memory CD4+ T cells from blood. These receptors came from a woman younger than 35 in good health.

CDR3 region: CASSQDPGFASDGYTF. CDR3 coding DNA: TGTGCCAGCAGCCAAGATCCGGGGTTCGCCTCGGATGGCTACACCTTC. The chain uses TRBV4-2 and TRBJ1-2; D unclear. The CDR3 is 16 residues long. Germline V CDR1 and CDR2: LGHNA, YNFKEQ. V lost 0 bases and J lost 6, with 17 bases in between.

This clone was observed a few times. V is TRBV9 and J is TRBJ2-5; 7 positions match TRBD2. CDR1 is SGDLS, CDR2 YYNGEE, per germline. The V and J ends lost 0 bases and 2 bases, in that order; junction bases with no gene match: 16. This CDR3 is 19 amino acids long. The CDR3 DNA sequence: TGTGCCAGCAGCGTAGGGCGTAGGCAGACGACTAGCAGGCAAGAGACCCAGTACTTC. Translating gives CASSVGRRQTTSRQETQYF.

The chain is built from TRBV2 and TRBJ2-5, with D possibly TRBD1 on 6 matching bases. The CDR3 is made up of 15 amino acids. Trimming left V 4 bases short and J 5 bases short, with 17 bases between. Germline lookup yields CDR1 SNHLY and CDR2 FYNNEI. The CDR3 region is CASSGITGTRETQYF. DNA for the CDR3: TGTGCCAGCAGTGGTATTACAGGGACGAGGGAGACCCAGTACTTC.

This clone turned up a few times. The rearrangement joins TRBV7-3 to TRBJ2-7; D is perhaps TRBD1 or TRBD2 (6 bases each). V lost 6 bases and J lost 2, with 17 bases in between. Germline assignment: CDR1 SGHTA and CDR2 FQGTGA. CDR3 length: 15 amino acids. In DNA, the CDR3 is TGTGCCAGCAGTCCAACCCGGGGGCTAACCTACGAGCAGTACTTC. Its protein is CASSPTRGLTYEQYF.

The chain is built from TRBV7-3 and TRBJ2-2; D might be TRBD1 (6 bases). This CDR3 has 15 amino acids. The germline CDR1 and CDR2 sequences are SGHTA and FQGTGA. Deletions cut 4 bases from V and 0 bases from J, with 9 bases between. CDR3 DNA: TGTGCCAGCAGCTCTTACAGGGCGAACACCGGGGAGCTGTTTTTT. Protein sequence: CASSSYRANTGELFF.

The chain employs TRBV5-4 and TRBJ2-5; 12 bases line up with TRBD2. The germline V gene has CDR1 SGHNT and CDR2 YYREEE (reference sequence). This CDR3 spans 16 amino acids. V shed 4 bases and J 5 bases; nucleotides not matched to a gene: 9. CDR3 DNA sequence: TGTGCCAGCAGCCCAGGACTAGCGGGAAAGCGGGAGACCCAGTACTTC. It encodes CASSPGLAGKRETQYF.

This clone has more than one count but fewer than ten. The chain carries TRBV7-2 and TRBJ2-6; D is unresolved. The V end lost 2 bases, the J end lost 7 bases, and 3 bases lay between the germline ends. Germline lookup yields CDR1 SGHTA and CDR2 FQGNSA. The CDR3 is 12 residues long. The DNA of the CDR3 is TGTGCCAGCAGCTTATTTGCCAACGTCCTGACTTTC. Translation: CASSLFANVLTF.

Points on this clone: In the same sample, other DNA sequences code for this CDR3. The J gene is TRBJ2-3, the V gene TRBV7-9; 10 bases fit TRBD2. The CDR3 runs 14 residues. The germline V gene encodes CDR1 SEHNR and CDR2 FQNEAQ (reference sequence). Trimming cost V 1 base and J 5 bases; bases outside gene matches: 0. CDR3 sequence (DNA): TGTGCCAGCAGCTTAGGACTAGCGGGAGATACGCAGTATTTT. Translation gives CASSLGLAGDTQYF.

This clone came up a few times. One junction end disagrees with the germline gene, perhaps due to a read error. The chain recombines TRBV18 with TRBJ2-1; TRBD2 aligns across 14 bases. The CDR3 runs to 17 residues. Germline V CDR1 and CDR2: KGHSH, LQKENI. The CDR3 protein is CASAPAGTSGSFYEQFF. The DNA for the CDR3 is TGTGCCAGCGCACCCGCCGGGACTAGCGGGAGTTTTTATGAGCAGTTCTTC.

A few counts support this clone. The gene calls are TRBV7-2 and TRBJ2-1; 8 nucleotides align to TRBD2. Trimming at V came to 5 bases and at J to 2 bases, leaving 11 bases not matched to a gene. The CDR3 runs 17 residues. From germline, CDR1 is SGHTA and CDR2 FQGNSA. CDR3 residues: CASSPVGTRITYNEQFF. The CDR3 DNA sequence: TGTGCCAGCAGCCCAGTTGGGACTAGGATAACCTACAATGAGCAGTTCTTC.

The table lists this clone with many counts. This chain uses TRBV19 with TRBJ2-2, with 9 positions matching TRBD1. J lost 7 bases, V lost 7 bases, and 10 bases had no gene match. Germline V gene data show CDR1 as LNHDA and CDR2 as SQIVND (reference sequence). The CDR3 runs 15 residues. CDR3: CASTFRDRVNGELFF. CDR3 in DNA: TGTGCCAGTACCTTCCGGGACAGGGTTAACGGGGAGCTGTTTTTT.

The sample holds a few counts of this clone. The genes are TRBV7-2 and TRBJ2-2, with D possibly being TRBD2 (5 bases). With 2 bases removed from V and 0 bases from J, the gap between germline ends came to 13 bases. Looked up from germline, CDR1 is SGHTA and CDR2 is FQGNSA. This CDR3 region has 17 residues. The CDR3 DNA sequence: TGTGCCAGCAGCTTATACGGGGTGAACTCGAACACCGGGGAGCTGTTTTTT. Its translation is CASSLYGVNSNTGELFF. Filled out from reference TRBV7-2 and TRBJ2-2, the complete variable domain reads GAGVSQSPSNKVTEKGKDVELRCDPISGHTALYWYRQSLGQGLEFLIYFQGNSAPDKSGLPSDRFSAERTGGSVSTLTIQRTQQEDSAVYLCASSLYGVNSNTGELFFGEGSRLTVL.

This clone came up a few times. The V and J genes are TRBV2 and TRBJ2-1; D call uncertain. CDR3 length: 14 amino acids. Between the trimmed V and J ends, which lost 8 bases and 5 bases, there was a span of 16 bases. Looked up from germline, CDR1 is SNHLY and CDR2 is FYNNEI. The CDR3: CASLRDLQNNEQFF. In DNA form, the CDR3 reads TGTGCCAGCTTGCGCGACCTCCAAAACAATGAGCAGTTCTTC. Full variable domain (missing parts from reference TRBV2 and TRBJ2-1): EPEVTQTPSHQVTQMGQEVILRCVPISNHLYFYWYRQILGQKVEFLVSFYNNEISEKSEIFDDQFSVERPDGSNFTLKIRSTKLEDSAMYFCASLRDLQNNEQFFGPGTRLTVL.

This clone appeared a few times. This sequence joins TRBV19 and TRBJ1-1; D unclear. V was shortened by 10 bases and J by 3 bases, with 21 bases between the two germline ends. Germline CDR1 reads LNHDA; CDR2 reads SQIVND (reference sequence). The CDR3 is 15 residues long. This chain's CDR3 is CATLERPGRDTEAFF. The CDR3 DNA is TGTGCCACCCTCGAGAGGCCCGGTCGGGACACTGAAGCTTTCTTT. The whole variable domain, remainder taken from reference TRBV19 and TRBJ1-1, is DGGITQSPKYLFRKEGQNVTLSCEQNLNHDAMYWYRQDPGQGLRLIYYSQIVNDFQKGDIAEGYSVSREKKESFPLTVTSAQKNPTAFYLCATLERPGRDTEAFFGQGTRLTVV.

The gene calls are TRBV4-2 and TRBJ2-6; TRBD1 agrees at 9 bases. CDR1 and CDR2 from the germline V gene are LGHNA and YNFKEQ. The length of the CDR3 is 19 residues. Trimming removed 4 bases from V and 2 bases from J; junction bases left unmatched: 12. The CDR3 reads CASSREGGTGPTGANVLTF. As DNA, the CDR3 is TGTGCCAGCAGCCGAGAGGGAGGGACAGGGCCTACTGGGGCCAACGTCCTGACTTTC.

The V and J genes are TRBV27 and TRBJ2-5; D possibly matches TRBD1 or TRBD2 (5 bases each). Trimming removed 2 bases from V and 1 base from J, with 14 bases in between. The germline V gene encodes CDR1 MNHEY and CDR2 SMNVEV (reference sequence). This CDR3 is built from 16 residues. DNA of the CDR3: TGTGCCAGCAGTTTAGCCGGGGCAGGGCGCCAAGAGACCCAGTACTTC. As protein: CASSLAGAGRQETQYF.

This chain connects TRBV28 to TRBJ2-1; D unclear. From germline, CDR1 is MDHEN and CDR2 SYDVKM. This CDR3 comprises 11 residues. Trimming cost V 2 bases and J 8 bases, with 4 bases left between them. The CDR3 DNA reads as TGTGCCAGCAGTTTAGTAGATGAGCAGTTCTTC. Residues: CASSLVDEQFF.

This clone has just a few counts. V and J are TRBV4-2 and TRBJ1-1; TRBD1 is a possible D gene (6 bases). V lost 0 bases, J lost 8 bases, and 10 bases lay in between. CDR3 length: 13 residues. Germline values: CDR1 LGHNA, CDR2 YNFKEQ. Here the CDR3 reads CASSQDQQGEAFF. The CDR3, as DNA: TGTGCCAGCAGCCAAGACCAACAGGGAGAAGCTTTCTTT.

This clone was seen ten or more times. This chain joins TRBV7-2 and TRBJ2-1; 10 bases align to TRBD2. V lost 1 base to trimming and J lost 9 bases; unmatched junction nucleotides: 6. This CDR3 is built from 15 residues. Looked up from germline, CDR1 is SGHTA and CDR2 is FQGNSA. This CDR3 is CASSLELAGSGEQFF. CDR3 DNA: TGTGCCAGCAGCTTAGAACTAGCGGGATCTGGTGAGCAGTTCTTC.

This clone has only a few counts. The chain links TRBV9 to TRBJ1-4, with D perhaps matching TRBD1 (5 bases). Germline CDR1 and CDR2: SGDLS and YYNGEE. V lost 4 bases, J lost 14 bases, and 21 bases lay in between. CDR3 length equals 14 residues. The chain's CDR3 is CASSLDSSLGRLFF. The CDR3 nucleotides read TGTGCCAGCAGCCTCGACAGTTCGCTGGGTAGGCTGTTTTTT.

This clone occurred a few times. The chain uses TRBV6-6 and TRBJ1-2; a possible D gene is TRBD1 (6 bases). Germline lookup yields CDR1 MNHNY and CDR2 SVGAGI (reference sequence). This CDR3 has 13 amino acids. Trimming removed 7 bases from V and 6 bases from J, with 15 bases in between. The CDR3 DNA is TGTGCCAGCAACCCCCGGACAGACGATGGCTACACCTTC. Amino acid sequence: CASNPRTDDGYTF.